The rows below give T cell receptor beta chains drawn from one sample of a study of radiotherapy plus CTLA-4 blockade in lung cancer. Some clones are missing from TCRdb's copy, which holds only in-frame ones; the method was immunoSEQ multiplex PCR. The sample carries 35,000 to 55,000 clones, roughly two thirds recorded once. The sequencing here drew on peripheral blood, taken from a patient treated with radiotherapy plus ipilimumab. These receptors all come from a human donor with non-small cell lung cancer who had a partial response to radiotherapy plus ipilimumab. Each CDR3 is given with its conserved first and last residue. A D gene is named only where the DNA matches it firmly. Where a row states a size, it is once, few, many or the class of an expanded clone; other rows omit it.

J: TRBJ1-1; D: TRBD1; V: TRBV6-6; size: NA; length: 15; CDR3: CASVNWGQSDPEAFF; DNA: TGTGCCAGCGTCAATTGGGGACAGAGCGATCCTGAAGCTTTCTTT
J: TRBJ2-6; D: TRBD1; V: TRBV5-4; size: few; length: 18; CDR3: CASSTPGQGALGANVLTF; DNA: TGTGCCAGCAGCACTCCGGGACAGGGGGCGCTTGGGGCCAACGTCCTGACTTTC
J: TRBJ1-1; D: NA; V: TRBV6-1; size: NA; length: 14; CDR3: CASTPGWSNTEAFF; DNA: TGTGCCAGCACTCCGGGGTGGTCTAACACTGAAGCTTTCTTT
J: TRBJ2-7; D: TRBD1; V: TRBV2; size: NA; length: 13; CDR3: CAASGTATYEQYF; DNA: TGTGCCGCCTCCGGGACAGCAACCTACGAGCAGTACTTC
J: TRBJ1-5; D: NA; V: TRBV7-8; size: NA; length: 18; CDR3: CASSLYASDILSNQPQHF; DNA: TGTGCCAGCAGCTTGTATGCTTCGGACATACTTAGCAATCAGCCCCAGCATTTT
J: TRBJ2-1; D: TRBD1; V: TRBV6-1; size: few; length: 14; CDR3: CASKADRGVNEQFF; DNA: TGTGCCAGCAAGGCGGACAGGGGGGTTAATGAGCAGTTCTTC
J: TRBJ2-7; D: TRBD1; V: TRBV9; size: NA; length: 14; CDR3: CASSSRTGTYEQYF; DNA: TGTGCCAGCAGCTCCCGGACAGGGACCTACGAGCAGTACTTC
J: TRBJ1-2; D: TRBD1; V: TRBV20-1; size: few; length: 11; CDR3: CSARGQGGYTF; DNA: TGCAGTGCTAGGGGACAGGGTGGCTACACCTTC
J: TRBJ2-7; D: TRBD1; V: TRBV19; size: NA; length: 13; CDR3: CASSFRGQAEQYF; DNA: TGTGCCAGTAGTTTCAGGGGGCAAGCCGAGCAGTACTTC
J: TRBJ1-2; D: NA; V: TRBV5-1; size: few; length: 14; CDR3: CASSLGTALYGYTF; DNA: TGCGCCAGCAGCTTGGGGACAGCGCTCTATGGCTACACCTTC
J: TRBJ2-7; D: TRBD1; V: TRBV6-5; size: few; length: 14; CDR3: CASSPGQGYYEQYF; DNA: TGTGCCAGCAGCCCCGGACAGGGCTACTACGAGCAGTACTTC
J: TRBJ2-5; D: NA; V: TRBV21-1; size: once; length: 14; CDR3: CASLGQDIQETQYF; DNA: TGTGCCAGCTTGGGACAAGATATCCAAGAGACCCAGTACTTC
J: TRBJ2-7; D: NA; V: TRBV4-2; size: NA; length: 13; CDR3: CARREDTTYEQYF; DNA: TGTGCCAGAAGAGAGGACACCACCTACGAGCAGTACTTC
J: TRBJ1-1; D: NA; V: TRBV9; size: NA; length: 14; CDR3: CASSSGVRNTEAFF; DNA: TGTGCCAGCAGCTCAGGGGTGAGGAACACTGAAGCTTTCTTT
J: TRBJ1-2; D: NA; V: TRBV19; size: NA; length: 17; CDR3: CASSDNRFSGSGYGYTF; DNA: TGTGCCAGTAGTGATAATCGGTTTTCAGGGTCCGGCTATGGCTACACCTTC
J: TRBJ2-3; D: NA; V: TRBV10-3; size: NA; length: 12; CDR3: CAISAKTDTQYF; DNA: TGTGCCATCAGTGCTAAGACAGATACGCAGTATTTT
J: TRBJ2-2; D: NA; V: TRBV5-5; size: few; length: 13; CDR3: CASSDTGTGELFF; DNA: TGTGCCAGCAGCGACACAGGCACCGGGGAGCTGTTTTTT
J: TRBJ1-2; D: NA; V: TRBV19; size: NA; length: 14; CDR3: CASSKGRVNYGYTF; DNA: TGTGCCAGTAGTAAGGGCAGGGTAAACTATGGCTACACCTTC
J: TRBJ2-5; D: NA; V: TRBV5-1; size: NA; length: 12; CDR3: CASSARGETQYF; DNA: TGCGCCAGCAGCGCCAGGGGAGAGACCCAGTACTTC
J: TRBJ2-3; D: NA; V: TRBV11-2; size: few; length: 14; CDR3: CASSSPGAVDTQYF; DNA: TGTGCCAGCAGCTCTCCTGGGGCAGTGGATACGCAGTATTTT
J: TRBJ2-5; D: TRBD2; V: TRBV7-3; size: NA; length: 15; CDR3: CASSITGLAGETQYF; DNA: TGTGCCAGCAGCATTACGGGACTAGCGGGAGAGACCCAGTACTTC
J: TRBJ2-1; D: NA; V: TRBV19; size: NA; length: 16; CDR3: CASRGRGGGPHNEQFF; DNA: TGTGCCAGTAGGGGGAGAGGGGGAGGGCCACACAATGAGCAGTTCTTC
J: TRBJ2-2; D: NA; V: TRBV5-1; size: few; length: 15; CDR3: CASRFVGGNTGELFF; DNA: TGCGCCAGCAGATTTGTAGGGGGAAACACCGGGGAGCTGTTTTTT
J: TRBJ2-7; D: TRBD1; V: TRBV4-3; size: NA; length: 15; CDR3: CASSRGTGDTYEQYF; DNA: TGCGCCAGCAGCCGTGGGACAGGTGATACCTACGAGCAGTACTTC
J: TRBJ2-7; D: NA; V: TRBV6-5; size: NA; length: 11; CDR3: CASSPLYEQYF; DNA: TGTGCCAGCAGTCCCCTCTACGAGCAGTACTTC
J: TRBJ2-2; D: NA; V: TRBV4-2; size: NA; length: 14; CDR3: CASSQDRDTGELFF; DNA: TGTGCCAGCAGCCAAGATCGGGACACCGGGGAGCTGTTTTTT
J: TRBJ2-7; D: TRBD1; V: TRBV18; size: NA; length: 15; CDR3: CASSADRGVTYEQYF; DNA: TGTGCCAGCTCCGCGGACAGGGGTGTCACCTACGAGCAGTACTTC
J: TRBJ1-5; D: NA; V: TRBV27; size: few; length: 13; CDR3: CASASSSSGAQHF; DNA: TGTGCCAGCGCATCCTCCTCCTCGGGGGCCCAGCATTTT
J: TRBJ2-7; D: NA; V: TRBV6-5; size: few; length: 11; CDR3: CATLQNYEQYF; DNA: TGTGCCACCCTTCAGAACTACGAGCAGTACTTC
J: TRBJ1-1; D: NA; V: TRBV7-8; size: few; length: 14; CDR3: CASSLRTANTEAFF; DNA: TGTGCCAGCAGCCTCAGGACAGCGAACACTGAAGCTTTCTTT
J: TRBJ2-3; D: NA; V: TRBV27; size: few; length: 15; CDR3: CASRVRGGGRDTQYF; DNA: TGTGCCAGCAGGGTTAGGGGCGGGGGCAGAGATACGCAGTATTTT
J: TRBJ1-2; D: NA; V: TRBV7-3; size: NA; length: 13; CDR3: CASSLVGDYGYTF; DNA: TGTGCCAGCAGCTTAGTAGGGGACTATGGCTACACCTTC
J: TRBJ2-1; D: NA; V: TRBV4-1; size: NA; length: 13; CDR3: CASSQAGAAEQFF; DNA: TGCGCCAGCAGCCAAGCGGGAGCCGCTGAGCAGTTCTTC
J: TRBJ2-1; D: TRBD2; V: TRBV6-5; size: once; length: 14; CDR3: CASSYSASGIEQFF; DNA: TGTGCCAGCAGTTACAGCGCCAGCGGGATTGAGCAGTTCTTC
J: TRBJ1-1; D: NA; V: TRBV18; size: NA; length: 14; CDR3: CASSPSSGDTEAFF; DNA: TGTGCCAGCTCACCGAGTTCGGGGGACACTGAAGCTTTCTTT
J: TRBJ1-1; D: TRBD1; V: TRBV30; size: NA; length: 16; CDR3: CAWSDWDRGRGAEAFF; DNA: TGTGCCTGGAGTGATTGGGACAGGGGGAGAGGGGCTGAAGCTTTCTTT
J: TRBJ2-2; D: NA; V: TRBV6-4; size: NA; length: 13; CDR3: CASSQGATGELFF; DNA: TGTGCCAGCAGTCAAGGGGCCACCGGGGAGCTGTTTTTT
J: TRBJ2-1; D: NA; V: TRBV10-3; size: NA; length: 13; CDR3: CASNPGTYNEQFF; DNA: TGTGCCAGTAACCCCGGGACATACAATGAGCAGTTCTTC
J: TRBJ1-3; D: TRBD1; V: TRBV19; size: NA; length: 14; CDR3: CASSRDRDRNTIYF; DNA: TGTGCCAGTAGTCGGGACAGGGATAGAAACACCATATATTTT
J: TRBJ1-3; D: NA; V: TRBV5-1; size: NA; length: 15; CDR3: CASSLTGNSGNTIYF; DNA: TGCGCCAGCAGCTTAACAGGGAACTCTGGAAACACCATATATTTT
J: TRBJ2-4; D: NA; V: TRBV5-1; size: NA; length: 14; CDR3: CASSVRLGLGIQYF; DNA: TGCGCCAGCAGCGTAAGACTAGGGCTAGGCATTCAGTACTTC
J: TRBJ2-5; D: TRBD2; V: TRBV5-1; size: NA; length: 14; CDR3: CASSLASGGETQYF; DNA: TGCGCCAGCAGCTTGGCTAGCGGGGGAGAGACCCAGTACTTC
J: TRBJ1-2; D: NA; V: TRBV5-6; size: many; length: 14; CDR3: CASSPAAANYGYTF; DNA: TGTGCCAGCAGCCCCGCGGCCGCTAACTATGGCTACACCTTC
J: TRBJ2-7; D: NA; V: TRBV6-5; size: NA; length: 13; CDR3: CASSYPGTYEQYF; DNA: TGTGCCAGCAGTTACCCGGGGACCTACGAGCAGTACTTC
J: TRBJ1-2; D: TRBD1; V: TRBV5-6; size: NA; length: 14; CDR3: CASSQGGRDYGYTF; DNA: TGTGCCAGCAGCCAAGGGGGCAGGGACTATGGCTACACCTTC
J: TRBJ2-6; D: NA; V: TRBV19; size: NA; length: 17; CDR3: CASSTNMGAGGANVLTF; DNA: TGTGCCAGTAGTACCAACATGGGGGCGGGTGGGGCCAACGTCCTGACTTTC
J: TRBJ1-2; D: NA; V: TRBV19; size: NA; length: 15; CDR3: CASSISSTGPYGYTF; DNA: TGTGCCAGTAGTATTAGTTCGACAGGTCCTTATGGCTACACCTTC
J: TRBJ2-1; D: TRBD2; V: TRBV27; size: few; length: 19; CDR3: CASSSPSGRAGSSYNEQFF; DNA: TGTGCCAGCAGTTCCCCTAGCGGGAGGGCCGGAAGCTCCTACAATGAGCAGTTCTTC
J: TRBJ2-7; D: NA; V: TRBV5-1; size: many; length: 13; CDR3: CASSLHKIYEQYF; DNA: TGCGCCAGCAGCTTGCACAAGATCTACGAGCAGTACTTC
J: TRBJ1-2; D: TRBD1; V: TRBV9; size: NA; length: 14; CDR3: CASNPGQGLYGYTF; DNA: TGTGCCAGCAACCCGGGACAGGGGTTATATGGCTACACCTTC
J: TRBJ1-4; D: NA; V: TRBV18; size: NA; length: 14; CDR3: CASSPELMNEKLFF; DNA: TGTGCCAGCTCACCCGAGCTAATGAATGAAAAACTGTTTTTT
J: TRBJ2-3; D: NA; V: TRBV6-8; size: many; length: 16; CDR3: CASSFRWGHEGDTQYF; DNA: TGTGCCAGCAGTTTTCGGTGGGGGCACGAAGGGGATACGCAGTATTTT
J: TRBJ1-5; D: NA; V: TRBV7-9; size: NA; length: 16; CDR3: CASSSDSFGGWQPQHF; DNA: TGTGCCAGCAGTTCCGACAGCTTCGGTGGATGGCAGCCCCAGCATTTT
J: TRBJ2-7; D: TRBD1; V: TRBV5-1; size: NA; length: 14; CDR3: CASSLGTGTYEQYF; DNA: TGCGCCAGCAGCTTGGGGACAGGGACCTACGAGCAGTACTTC
J: TRBJ2-7; D: NA; V: TRBV5-1; size: NA; length: 14; CDR3: CASSFGGHSYEQYF; DNA: TGCGCCAGCAGCTTCGGGGGTCACTCCTACGAGCAGTACTTC
J: TRBJ1-1; D: NA; V: TRBV9; size: once; length: 16; CDR3: CASSPYHVLSDTEAFF; DNA: TGTGCCAGCAGTCCTTACCACGTATTGAGCGACACTGAAGCTTTCTTT
J: TRBJ1-2; D: NA; V: TRBV19; size: NA; length: 13; CDR3: CASSPGVNYGYTF; DNA: TGTGCCAGTAGTCCGGGGGTAAACTATGGCTACACCTTC
J: TRBJ1-1; D: NA; V: TRBV2; size: once; length: 13; CDR3: CASLPDSNTEAFF; DNA: TGTGCCAGCTTGCCGGACAGTAACACTGAAGCTTTCTTT
J: TRBJ1-2; D: TRBD1; V: TRBV18; size: NA; length: 16; CDR3: CASSLSPGQNNYGYTF; DNA: TGTGCCAGCTCACTATCTCCGGGACAGAATAACTATGGCTACACCTTC
J: TRBJ1-5; D: TRBD1; V: TRBV7-9; size: NA; length: 14; CDR3: CASSPGTGNQPQHF; DNA: TGTGCCAGCAGCCCCGGGACAGGCAATCAGCCCCAGCATTTT